One TCR beta chain is described in this entry. Its antigen has not been determined. Qualities for individual bases were not recorded, and no much larger clone is one base off. The data were obtained in a study of radiotherapy plus CTLA-4 blockade in lung cancer (dated by TCRdb to about 2018). Some background on the complete study: Objective responses occurred in 18% of enrolled patients, and around 29% achieved disease control.

The method was the immunoSEQ multiplex PCR assay. TCRdb stores this immuneACCESS table with in-frame sequences only. Part of the clones is absent; in the studies checked, under half of the shortfall reflects unresolved V genes, and no reason is known for the rest. This sample lists 60,000 to 70,000 clones; roughly 85% were detected once. Over 7.5% of the sample lies in the top ten. In this study, focal radiation therapy paired with CTLA-4 blockade (ipilimumab) was tested in patients who had chemo-refractory metastatic non-small-cell lung cancer. The full study reports these points: TCR clones derived from tumors expanded in peripheral blood after treatment with radiotherapy and ipilimumab. The strongest predictors of response, as reported, were early dynamic changes in blood T cell clones along with a rise in serum interferon-beta after radiation.

This clonotype was sampled from a human donor with non-small cell lung cancer who had a complete response to radiotherapy plus ipilimumab. The material was peripheral blood, obtained from a patient treated with radiotherapy plus ipilimumab.

The DNA reads TGTGCCAGCTCACCTCAGGGAGGGGATGGGGCTGAAGCTTTCTTT. The encoded protein is CASSPQGGDGAEAFF. The receptor chain draws on TRBV18 and TRBJ1-1, and possibly TRBD1, on 5 matching bases. Counted from cysteine to phenylalanine, this CDR3 has 15 amino acids. Kept here is only the CDR3 DNA, which spans 45 bases and is read in frame from base 1. As encoded in the germline V gene, CDR1 is KGHSH while CDR2 is LQKENI. V loses 3 bases of germline sequence and J loses 6 bases, and the interval between the two ends is 17 bases.